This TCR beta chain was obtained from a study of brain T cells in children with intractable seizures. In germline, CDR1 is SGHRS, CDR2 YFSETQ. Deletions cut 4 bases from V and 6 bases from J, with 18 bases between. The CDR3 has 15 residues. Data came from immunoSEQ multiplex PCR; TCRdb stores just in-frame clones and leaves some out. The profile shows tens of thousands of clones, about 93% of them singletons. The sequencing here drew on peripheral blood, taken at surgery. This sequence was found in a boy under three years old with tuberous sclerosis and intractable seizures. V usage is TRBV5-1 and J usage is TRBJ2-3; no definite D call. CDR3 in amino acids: CASSTRTPLRDTQYF. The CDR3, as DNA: TGCGCCAGCAGCACTCGGACCCCTCTTAGGGATACGCAGTATTTT.